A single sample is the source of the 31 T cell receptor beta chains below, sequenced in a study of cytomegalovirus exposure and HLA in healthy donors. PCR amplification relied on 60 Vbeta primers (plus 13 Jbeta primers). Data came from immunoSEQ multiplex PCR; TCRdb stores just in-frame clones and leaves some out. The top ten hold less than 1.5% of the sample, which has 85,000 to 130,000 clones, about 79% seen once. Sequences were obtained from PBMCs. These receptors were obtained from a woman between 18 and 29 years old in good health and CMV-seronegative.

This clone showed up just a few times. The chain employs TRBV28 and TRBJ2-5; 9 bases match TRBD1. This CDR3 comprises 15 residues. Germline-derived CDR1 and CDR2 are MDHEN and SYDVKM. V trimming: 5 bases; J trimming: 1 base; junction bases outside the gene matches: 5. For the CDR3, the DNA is TGTGCCAGCAGTCCTACAGGGGGCGGCCAAGAGACCCAGTACTTC. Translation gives CASSPTGGGQETQYF.

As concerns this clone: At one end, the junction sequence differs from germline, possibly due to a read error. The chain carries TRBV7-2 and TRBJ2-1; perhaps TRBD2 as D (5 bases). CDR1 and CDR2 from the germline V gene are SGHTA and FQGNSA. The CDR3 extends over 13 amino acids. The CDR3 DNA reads TGTGCCAGCAGCCTTAACCGGGGTAGCCCCTGGATCTTC. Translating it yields CASSLNRGSPWIF.

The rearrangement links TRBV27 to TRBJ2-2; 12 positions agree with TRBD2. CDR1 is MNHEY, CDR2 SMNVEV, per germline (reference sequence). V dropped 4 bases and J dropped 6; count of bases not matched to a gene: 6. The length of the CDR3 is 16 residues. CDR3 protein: CASSSTSGRYAGELFF. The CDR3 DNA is TGTGCCAGCAGTTCGACTAGCGGGAGATATGCCGGGGAGCTGTTTTTT.

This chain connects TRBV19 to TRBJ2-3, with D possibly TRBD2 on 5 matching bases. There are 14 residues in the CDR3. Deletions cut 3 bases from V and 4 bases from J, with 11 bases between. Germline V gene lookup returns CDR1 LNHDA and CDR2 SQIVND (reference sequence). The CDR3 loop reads CASSIGLASDTQYF. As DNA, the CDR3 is TGTGCCAGTAGTATTGGGCTAGCTTCAGATACGCAGTATTTT.

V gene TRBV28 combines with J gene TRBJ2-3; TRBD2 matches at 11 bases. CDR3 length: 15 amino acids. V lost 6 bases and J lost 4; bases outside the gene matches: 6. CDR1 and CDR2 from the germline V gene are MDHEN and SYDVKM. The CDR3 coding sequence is TGTGCCAGCAGCCGTAGCGGGGGGGCTTCAGATACGCAGTATTTT. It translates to CASSRSGGASDTQYF.

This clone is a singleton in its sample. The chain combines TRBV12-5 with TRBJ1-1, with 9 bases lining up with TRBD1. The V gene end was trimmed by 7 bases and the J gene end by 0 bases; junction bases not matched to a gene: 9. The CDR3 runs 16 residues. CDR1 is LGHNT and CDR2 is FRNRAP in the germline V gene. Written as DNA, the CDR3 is TGTGCTAGTGCCCAAGACAGGGGGGAATTGAACACTGAAGCTTTCTTT. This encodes CASAQDRGELNTEAFF.

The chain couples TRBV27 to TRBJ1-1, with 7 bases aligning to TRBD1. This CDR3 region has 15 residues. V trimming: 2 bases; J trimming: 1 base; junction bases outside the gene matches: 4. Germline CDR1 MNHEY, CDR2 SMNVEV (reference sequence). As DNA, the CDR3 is TGTGCCAGCAGTTTAAACAGGGGCTCGAACACTGAAGCTTTCTTT. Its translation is CASSLNRGSNTEAFF.

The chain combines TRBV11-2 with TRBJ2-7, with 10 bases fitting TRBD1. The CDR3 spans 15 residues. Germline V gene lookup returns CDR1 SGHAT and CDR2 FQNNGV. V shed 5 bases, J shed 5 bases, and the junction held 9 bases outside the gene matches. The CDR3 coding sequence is TGTGCCAGCAGCACCCGACAGGGGGCTAGCGACGAGCAGTACTTC. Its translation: CASSTRQGASDEQYF.

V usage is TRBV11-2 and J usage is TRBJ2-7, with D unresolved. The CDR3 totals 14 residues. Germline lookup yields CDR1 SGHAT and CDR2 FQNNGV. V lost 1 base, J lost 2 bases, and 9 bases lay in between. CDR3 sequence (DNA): TGTGCCAGCAGCTTAGCGTACACAACCTACGAGCAGTACTTC. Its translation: CASSLAYTTYEQYF.

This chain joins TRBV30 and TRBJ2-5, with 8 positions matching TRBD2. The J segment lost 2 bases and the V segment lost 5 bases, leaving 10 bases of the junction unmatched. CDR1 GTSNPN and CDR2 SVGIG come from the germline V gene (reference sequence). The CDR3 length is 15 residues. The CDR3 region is CAWAQGLGVQETQYF. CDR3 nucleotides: TGTGCCTGGGCCCAGGGACTAGGGGTACAAGAGACCCAGTACTTC.

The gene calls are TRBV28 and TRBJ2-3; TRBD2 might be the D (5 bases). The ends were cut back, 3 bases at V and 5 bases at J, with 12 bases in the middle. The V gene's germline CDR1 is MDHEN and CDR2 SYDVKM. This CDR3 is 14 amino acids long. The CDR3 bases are TGTGCCAGCAGTTTGGCGGGTCCAGGAGATACGCAGTATTTT. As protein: CASSLAGPGDTQYF.

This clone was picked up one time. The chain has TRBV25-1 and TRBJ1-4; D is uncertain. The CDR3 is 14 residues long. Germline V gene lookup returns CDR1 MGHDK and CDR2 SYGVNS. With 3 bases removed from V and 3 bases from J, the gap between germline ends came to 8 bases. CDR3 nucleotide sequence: TGTGCCAGCAGTGAGGGCAGTCCTAATGAAAAACTGTTTTTT. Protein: CASSEGSPNEKLFF.

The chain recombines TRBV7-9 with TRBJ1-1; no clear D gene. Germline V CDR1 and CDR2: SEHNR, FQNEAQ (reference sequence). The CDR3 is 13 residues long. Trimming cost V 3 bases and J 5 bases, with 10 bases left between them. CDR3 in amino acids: CASSFPSLTEAFF. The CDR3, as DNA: TGTGCCAGCAGCTTCCCCAGTCTTACTGAAGCTTTCTTT.

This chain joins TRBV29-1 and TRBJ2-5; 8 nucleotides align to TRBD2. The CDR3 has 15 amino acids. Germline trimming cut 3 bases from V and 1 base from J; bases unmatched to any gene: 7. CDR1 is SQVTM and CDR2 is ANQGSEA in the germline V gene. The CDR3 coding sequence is TGCAGCGTTGAGAGAGCGGGGGCCCTCCAAGAGACCCAGTACTTC. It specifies CSVERAGALQETQYF.

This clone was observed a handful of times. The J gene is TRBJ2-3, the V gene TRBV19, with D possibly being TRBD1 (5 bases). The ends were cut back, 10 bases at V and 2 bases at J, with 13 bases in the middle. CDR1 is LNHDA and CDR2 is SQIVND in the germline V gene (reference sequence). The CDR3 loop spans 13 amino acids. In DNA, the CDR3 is TGTGCCACCAGGGCCCAGAACACAGATACGCAGTATTTT. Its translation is CATRAQNTDTQYF.

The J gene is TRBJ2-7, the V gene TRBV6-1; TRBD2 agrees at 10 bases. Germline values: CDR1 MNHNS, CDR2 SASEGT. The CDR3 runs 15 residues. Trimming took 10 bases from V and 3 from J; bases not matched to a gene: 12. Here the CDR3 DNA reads TGTGCCATCCACAAGGCTAGCGGGGGTGACTACGAGCAGTACTTC. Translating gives CAIHKASGGDYEQYF.

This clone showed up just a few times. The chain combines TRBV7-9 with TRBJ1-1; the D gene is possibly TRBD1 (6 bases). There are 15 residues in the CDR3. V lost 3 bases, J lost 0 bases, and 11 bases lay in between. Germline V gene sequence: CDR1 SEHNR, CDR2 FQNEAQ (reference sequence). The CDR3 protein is CASSFPQGMNTEAFF. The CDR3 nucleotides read TGTGCCAGCAGCTTCCCACAGGGCATGAACACTGAAGCTTTCTTT.

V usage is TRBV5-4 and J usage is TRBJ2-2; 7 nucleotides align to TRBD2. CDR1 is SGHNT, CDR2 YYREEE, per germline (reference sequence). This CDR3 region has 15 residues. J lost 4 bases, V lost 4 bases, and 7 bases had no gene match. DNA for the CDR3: TGTGCCAGCAGCGCCGTGGGACTACCCACCGGGGAGCTGTTTTTT. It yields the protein CASSAVGLPTGELFF.

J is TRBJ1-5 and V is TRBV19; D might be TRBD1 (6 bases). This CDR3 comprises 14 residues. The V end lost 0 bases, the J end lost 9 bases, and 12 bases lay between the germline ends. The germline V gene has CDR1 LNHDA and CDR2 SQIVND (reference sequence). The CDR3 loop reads CASSIDLEGGPQHF. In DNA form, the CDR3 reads TGTGCCAGTAGTATAGATCTAGAAGGGGGGCCCCAGCATTTT.

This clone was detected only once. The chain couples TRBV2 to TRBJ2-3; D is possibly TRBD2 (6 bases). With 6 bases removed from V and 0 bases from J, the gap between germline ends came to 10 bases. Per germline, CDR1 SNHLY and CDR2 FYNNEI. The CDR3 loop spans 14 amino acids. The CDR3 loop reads CASRIAESTDTQYF. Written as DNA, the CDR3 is TGTGCCAGCAGGATAGCGGAGAGCACAGATACGCAGTATTTT.

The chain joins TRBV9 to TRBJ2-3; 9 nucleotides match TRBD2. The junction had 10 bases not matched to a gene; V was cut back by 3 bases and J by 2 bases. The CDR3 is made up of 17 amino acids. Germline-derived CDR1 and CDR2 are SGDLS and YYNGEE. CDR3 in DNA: TGTGCCAGCAGCGACCCGGGGACTAGCTTCCACACAGATACGCAGTATTTT. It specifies CASSDPGTSFHTDTQYF.

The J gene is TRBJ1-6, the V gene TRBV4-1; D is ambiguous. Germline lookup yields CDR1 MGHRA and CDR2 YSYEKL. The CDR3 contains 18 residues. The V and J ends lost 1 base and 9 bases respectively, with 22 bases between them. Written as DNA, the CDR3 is TGCGCCAGCAGCCAAGCCCTCATTGGAGGGTCCGGGAGTTCACCCCTCCACTTT. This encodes CASSQALIGGSGSSPLHF.

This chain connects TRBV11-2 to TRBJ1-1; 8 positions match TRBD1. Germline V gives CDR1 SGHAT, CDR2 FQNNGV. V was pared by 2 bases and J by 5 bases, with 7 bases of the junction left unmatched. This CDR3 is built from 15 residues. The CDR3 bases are TGTGCCAGCAGCTTACTGACAGGGGATTTTACTGAAGCTTTCTTT. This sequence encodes CASSLLTGDFTEAFF.

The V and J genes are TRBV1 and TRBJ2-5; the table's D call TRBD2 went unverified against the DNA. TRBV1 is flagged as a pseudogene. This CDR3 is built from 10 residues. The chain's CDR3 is CTSNPGEQYF. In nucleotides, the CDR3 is TGCACCAGCAACCCGGGGGAGCAGTACTTC.

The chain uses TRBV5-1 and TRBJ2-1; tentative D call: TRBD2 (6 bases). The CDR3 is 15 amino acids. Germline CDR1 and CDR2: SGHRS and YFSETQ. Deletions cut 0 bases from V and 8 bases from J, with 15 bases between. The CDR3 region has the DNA TGCGCCAGCAGCTTGGAGGTAGCGGAGGGCGATGAGCAGTTCTTC. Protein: CASSLEVAEGDEQFF.

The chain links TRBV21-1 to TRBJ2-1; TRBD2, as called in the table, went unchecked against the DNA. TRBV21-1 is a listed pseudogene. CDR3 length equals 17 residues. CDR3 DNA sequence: TGTGCCAGCAGCAAAGGCGGGGGGATGGACTCCTACAATGAGCAGTTCTTC. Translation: CASSKGGGMDSYNEQFF.

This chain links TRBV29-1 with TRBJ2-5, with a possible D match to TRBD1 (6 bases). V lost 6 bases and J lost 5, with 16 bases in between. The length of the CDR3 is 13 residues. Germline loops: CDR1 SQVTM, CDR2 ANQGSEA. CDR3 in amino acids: CSVITQGWETQYF. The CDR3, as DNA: TGCAGCGTGATTACGCAGGGGTGGGAGACCCAGTACTTC.

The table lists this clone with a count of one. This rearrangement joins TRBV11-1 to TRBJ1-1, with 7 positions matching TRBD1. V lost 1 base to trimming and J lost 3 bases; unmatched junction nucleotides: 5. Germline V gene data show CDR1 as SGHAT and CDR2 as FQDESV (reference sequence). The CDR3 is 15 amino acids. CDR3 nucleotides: TGTGCCAGCAGCTTAGAGGAGAGGGGGCACACTGAAGCTTTCTTT. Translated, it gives CASSLEERGHTEAFF.

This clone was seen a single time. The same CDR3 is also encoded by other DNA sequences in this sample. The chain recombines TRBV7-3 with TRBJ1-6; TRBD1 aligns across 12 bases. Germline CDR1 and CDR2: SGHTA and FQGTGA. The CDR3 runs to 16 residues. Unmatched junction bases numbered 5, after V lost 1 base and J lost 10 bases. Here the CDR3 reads CASSLMGQGAGSPLHF. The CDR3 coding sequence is TGTGCCAGCAGCTTAATGGGACAGGGGGCAGGATCACCCCTCCACTTT.

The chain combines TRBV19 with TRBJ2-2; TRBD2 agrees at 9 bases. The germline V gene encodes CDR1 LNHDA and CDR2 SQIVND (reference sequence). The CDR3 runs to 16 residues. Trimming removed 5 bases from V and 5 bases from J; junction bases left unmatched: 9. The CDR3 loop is CASSLAGVLGTGELFF. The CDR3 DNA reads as TGTGCCAGTAGTTTAGCGGGGGTATTGGGAACCGGGGAGCTGTTTTTT.

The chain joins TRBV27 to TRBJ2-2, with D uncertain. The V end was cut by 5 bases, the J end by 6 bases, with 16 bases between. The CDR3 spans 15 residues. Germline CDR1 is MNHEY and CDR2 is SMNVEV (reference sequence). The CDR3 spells CASSNLRHPPGELFF. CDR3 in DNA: TGTGCCAGCAGTAATCTGCGACACCCCCCCGGGGAGCTGTTTTTT.